The 9 T cell receptor beta chains below come from one sample, sequenced in a study of monozygotic twins with cystic fibrosis. Profiling relied on immunoSEQ multiplex PCR, and the TCRdb table lists in-frame clones only, not all of them. The sample shows 30,000 to 40,000 clones, around 66% of them seen only once. The sample was blood. The receptor set was obtained from a girl between 5 and 17 years old with cystic fibrosis.

CDR3 sequence (DNA): TGTGCCAGCAGCGTGAGTGTCGGGGGGTTATACGAGCAGTACTTC. It codes for CASSVSVGGLYEQYF. The chain combines TRBV9 with TRBJ2-7; 7 bases map to TRBD2. Germline CDR1 reads SGDLS; CDR2 reads YYNGEE. The junction had 9 bases not matched to a gene; V was cut back by 2 bases and J by 4 bases. The CDR3 has 15 amino acids.

Remarks on this clone: Germline and junction disagree at one end, which may indicate a read error. V is TRBV10-3 and J is TRBJ2-5; D might be TRBD1 (5 bases). This CDR3 contains 14 residues. The germline V gene has CDR1 ENHRY and CDR2 SYGVKD. As DNA, the CDR3 is TGTGCCAGCAGTTACAGCCAGGGTGGGGAGACCCAGTACTTC. As protein: CASSYSQGGETQYF.

V is TRBV29-1 and J is TRBJ2-5, with D possibly TRBD1 on 5 matching bases. This CDR3 region has 12 residues. The V end was cut by 5 bases, the J end by 4 bases, with 11 bases between. Germline loops: CDR1 SQVTM, CDR2 ANQGSEA. The CDR3 nucleotides are TGCAGCGTTCAGCCAGGGCGAGAGACCCAGTACTTC. Protein product: CSVQPGRETQYF.

The chain employs TRBV28 and TRBJ2-7; 8 bases map to TRBD2. Germline trimming cut 3 bases from V and 3 bases from J; bases unmatched to any gene: 10. The CDR3 has 16 residues. CDR1 MDHEN and CDR2 SYDVKM come from the germline V gene. The CDR3 spells CASSLARGAGDYEQYF. CDR3 bases: TGTGCCAGCAGTTTGGCCCGGGGAGCGGGAGACTACGAGCAGTACTTC.

This clone appeared once. The chain combines TRBV5-4 with TRBJ2-2; the D gene could be TRBD1 or TRBD2 (5 bases each). The CDR3 totals 13 residues. Germline-derived CDR1 and CDR2 are SGHNT and YYREEE (reference sequence). Trimming pared 4 bases from V and 5 bases from J, leaving 9 bases between. In DNA form, the CDR3 reads TGTGCCAGCAGCCGGGACCAGACCGGGGAGCTGTTTTTT. It codes for CASSRDQTGELFF.

The chain couples TRBV7-2 to TRBJ2-7; TRBD2 aligns across 14 bases. With 4 bases clipped from V and 4 bases from J, the junction kept 9 bases outside the gene matches. CDR1 and CDR2 from the germline V gene are SGHTA and FQGNSA. The CDR3 spans 17 residues. CDR3 sequence: CASSSGLAGAGLYEQYF. CDR3 in DNA: TGTGCCAGCAGCTCGGGACTAGCGGGAGCTGGTTTGTACGAGCAGTACTTC.

This clone was counted between two and nine times. Here the CDR3 DNA reads TGTGCCAGCAGCTTAAGGGACAATGAGCAGTTCTTC. Amino acid sequence: CASSLRDNEQFF. The chain couples TRBV11-2 to TRBJ2-1; the D is unclear. The CDR3 contains 12 residues. Trimming stripped 2 bases from V and 5 bases from J, with 4 bases between. Germline lookup yields CDR1 SGHAT and CDR2 FQNNGV. Drawing the rest from reference TRBV11-2 and TRBJ2-1, the complete variable domain is EAGVAQSPRYKIIEKRQSVAFWCNPISGHATLYWYQQILGQGPKLLIQFQNNGVVDDSQLPKDRFSAERLKGVDSTLKIQPAKLEDSAVYLCASSLRDNEQFFGPGTRLTVL.

V and J are TRBV2 and TRBJ1-4; possible D gene TRBD1, 5 bases. This CDR3 is 14 amino acids long. From germline, CDR1 is SNHLY and CDR2 FYNNEI. Trimming took off 4 bases at V and 7 bases at J, with 13 bases between the two ends. CDR3 sequence reads: CASSGWGVPEKLFF. As DNA, the CDR3 is TGTGCCAGCAGTGGCTGGGGCGTCCCTGAAAAACTGTTTTTT.

Here the CDR3 reads CASSQESSAGGPADTQYF. CDR3 in DNA: TGCGCCAGCAGCCAAGAATCTTCCGCGGGAGGTCCCGCAGATACGCAGTATTTT. This rearrangement joins TRBV4-3 to TRBJ2-3; 8 nucleotides match TRBD2. Germline trimming cut 0 bases from V and 4 bases from J; bases unmatched to any gene: 12. CDR1 is LGHNA, CDR2 YSLEER, per germline. The CDR3 is 18 residues long.